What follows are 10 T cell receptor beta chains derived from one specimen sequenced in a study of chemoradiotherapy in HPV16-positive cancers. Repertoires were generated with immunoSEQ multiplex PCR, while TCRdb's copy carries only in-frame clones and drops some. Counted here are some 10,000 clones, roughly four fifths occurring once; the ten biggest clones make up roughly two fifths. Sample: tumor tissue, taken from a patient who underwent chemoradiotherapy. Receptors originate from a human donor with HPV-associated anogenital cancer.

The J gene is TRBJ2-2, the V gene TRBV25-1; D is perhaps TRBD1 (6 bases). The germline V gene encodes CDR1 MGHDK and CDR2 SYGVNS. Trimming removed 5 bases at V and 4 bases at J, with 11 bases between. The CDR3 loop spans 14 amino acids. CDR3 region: CASSLRQATGELFF. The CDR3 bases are TGTGCCAGCAGTCTTCGACAGGCCACCGGGGAGCTGTTTTTT.

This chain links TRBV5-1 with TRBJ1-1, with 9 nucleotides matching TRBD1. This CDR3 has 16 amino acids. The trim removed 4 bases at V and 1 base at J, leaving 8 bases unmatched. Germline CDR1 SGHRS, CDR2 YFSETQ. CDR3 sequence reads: CASSLRGQGSNTEAFF. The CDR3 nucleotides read TGCGCCAGCAGCCTACGAGGACAGGGGTCGAACACTGAAGCTTTCTTT.

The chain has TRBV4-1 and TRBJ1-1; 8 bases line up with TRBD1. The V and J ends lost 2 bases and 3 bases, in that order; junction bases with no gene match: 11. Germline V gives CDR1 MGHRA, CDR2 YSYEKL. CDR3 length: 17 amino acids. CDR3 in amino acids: CASSQRVSDRADTEAFF. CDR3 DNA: TGCGCCAGCAGCCAAAGGGTTTCGGACAGGGCGGACACTGAAGCTTTCTTT.

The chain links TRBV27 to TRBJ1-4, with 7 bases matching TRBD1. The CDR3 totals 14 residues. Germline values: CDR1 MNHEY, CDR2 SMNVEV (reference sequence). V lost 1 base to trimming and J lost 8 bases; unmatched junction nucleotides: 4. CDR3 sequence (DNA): TGTGCCAGCAGTTTATTGAGGGGGCAAGAAAAACTGTTTTTT. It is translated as CASSLLRGQEKLFF.

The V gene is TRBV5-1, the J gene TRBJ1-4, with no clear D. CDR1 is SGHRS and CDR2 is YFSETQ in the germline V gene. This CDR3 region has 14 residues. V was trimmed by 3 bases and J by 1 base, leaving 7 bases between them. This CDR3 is CASSWTGTNEKLFF. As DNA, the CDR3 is TGCGCCAGCAGCTGGACGGGAACTAATGAAAAACTGTTTTTT.

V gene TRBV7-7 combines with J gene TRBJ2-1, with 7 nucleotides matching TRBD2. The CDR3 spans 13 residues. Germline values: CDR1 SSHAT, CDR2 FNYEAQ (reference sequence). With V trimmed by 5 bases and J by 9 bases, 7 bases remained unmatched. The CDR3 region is CASSLIAGFEQFF. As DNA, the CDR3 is TGTGCCAGCAGCCTAATAGCGGGCTTTGAGCAGTTCTTC.

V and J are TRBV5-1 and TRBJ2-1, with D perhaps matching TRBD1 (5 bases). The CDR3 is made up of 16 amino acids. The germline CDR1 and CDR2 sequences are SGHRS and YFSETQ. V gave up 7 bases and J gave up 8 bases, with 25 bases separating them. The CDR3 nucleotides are TGCGCCAGCTCAAATCAGGGAACCCGCTTCCGCGATGAGCAGTTCTTC. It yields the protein CASSNQGTRFRDEQFF.

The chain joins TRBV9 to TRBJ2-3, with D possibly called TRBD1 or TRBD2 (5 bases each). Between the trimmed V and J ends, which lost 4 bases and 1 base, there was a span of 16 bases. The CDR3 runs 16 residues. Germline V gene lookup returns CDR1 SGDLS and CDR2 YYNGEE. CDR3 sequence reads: CASSRGVLRGTDTQYF. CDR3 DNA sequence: TGTGCCAGCAGCAGAGGGGTGTTACGGGGCACAGATACGCAGTATTTT.

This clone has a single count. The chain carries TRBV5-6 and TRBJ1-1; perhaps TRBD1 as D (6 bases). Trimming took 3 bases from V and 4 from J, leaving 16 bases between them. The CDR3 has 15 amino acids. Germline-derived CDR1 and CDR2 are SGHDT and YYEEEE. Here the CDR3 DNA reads TGTGCCAGCAGCTGGAGGGGGTGGCGGAGCACTGAAGCTTTCTTT. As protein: CASSWRGWRSTEAFF. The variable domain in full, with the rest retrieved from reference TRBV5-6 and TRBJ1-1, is DAGVTQSPTHLIKTRGQQVTLRCSPKSGHDTVSWYQQALGQGPQFIFQYYEEEERQRGNFPDRFSGHQFPNYSSELNVNALLLGDSALYLCASSWRGWRSTEAFFGQGTRLTVV.

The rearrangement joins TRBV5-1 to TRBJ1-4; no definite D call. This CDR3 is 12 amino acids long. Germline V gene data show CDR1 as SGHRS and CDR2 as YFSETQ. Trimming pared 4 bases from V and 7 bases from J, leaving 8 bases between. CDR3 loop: CASSRAGEKLFF. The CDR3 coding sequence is TGCGCCAGCAGCAGGGCCGGTGAAAAACTGTTTTTT.